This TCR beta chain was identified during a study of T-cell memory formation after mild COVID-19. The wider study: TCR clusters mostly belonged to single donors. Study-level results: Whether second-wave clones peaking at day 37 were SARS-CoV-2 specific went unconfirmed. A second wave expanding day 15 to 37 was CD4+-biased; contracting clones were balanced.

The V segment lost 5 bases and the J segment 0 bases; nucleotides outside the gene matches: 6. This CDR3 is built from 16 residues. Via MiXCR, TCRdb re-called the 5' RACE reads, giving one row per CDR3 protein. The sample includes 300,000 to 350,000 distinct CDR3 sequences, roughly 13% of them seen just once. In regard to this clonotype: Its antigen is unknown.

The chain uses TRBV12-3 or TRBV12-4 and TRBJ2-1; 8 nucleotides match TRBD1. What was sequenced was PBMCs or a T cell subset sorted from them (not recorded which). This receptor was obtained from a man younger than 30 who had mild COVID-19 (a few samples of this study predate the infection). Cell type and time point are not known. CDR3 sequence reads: CASSPPGQGSYNEQFF. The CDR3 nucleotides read TGTGCCAGCAGTCCACCAGGACAGGGCTCCTACAATGAGCAGTTCTTC.